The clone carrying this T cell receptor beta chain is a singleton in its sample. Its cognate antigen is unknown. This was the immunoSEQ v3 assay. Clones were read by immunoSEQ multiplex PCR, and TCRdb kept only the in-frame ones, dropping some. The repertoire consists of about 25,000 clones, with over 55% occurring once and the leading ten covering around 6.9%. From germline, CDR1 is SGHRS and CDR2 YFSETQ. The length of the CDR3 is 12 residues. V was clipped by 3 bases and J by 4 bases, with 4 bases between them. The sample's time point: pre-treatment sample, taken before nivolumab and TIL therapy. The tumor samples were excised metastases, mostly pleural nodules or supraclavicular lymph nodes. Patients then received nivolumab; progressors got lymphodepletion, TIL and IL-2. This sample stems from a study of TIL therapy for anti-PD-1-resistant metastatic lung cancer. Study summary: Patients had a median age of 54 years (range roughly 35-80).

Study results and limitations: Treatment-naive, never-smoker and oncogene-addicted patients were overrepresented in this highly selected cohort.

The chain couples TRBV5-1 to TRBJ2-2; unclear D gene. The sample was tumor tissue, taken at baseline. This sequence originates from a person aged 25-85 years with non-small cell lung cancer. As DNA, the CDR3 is TGCGCCAGCAGCTGGCGCACCGGGGAGCTGTTTTTT. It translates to CASSWRTGELFF.